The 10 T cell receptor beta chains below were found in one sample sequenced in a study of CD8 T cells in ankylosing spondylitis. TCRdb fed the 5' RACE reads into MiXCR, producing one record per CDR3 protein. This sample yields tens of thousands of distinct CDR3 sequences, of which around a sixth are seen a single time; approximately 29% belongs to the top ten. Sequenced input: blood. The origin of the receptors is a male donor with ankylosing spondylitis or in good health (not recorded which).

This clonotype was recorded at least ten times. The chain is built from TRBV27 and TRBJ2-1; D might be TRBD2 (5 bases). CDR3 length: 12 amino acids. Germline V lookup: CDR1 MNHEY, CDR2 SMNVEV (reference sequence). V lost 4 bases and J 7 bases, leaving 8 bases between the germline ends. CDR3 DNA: TGTGCCAGCAGTTCCCCGGGAAATGAGCAGTTCTTC. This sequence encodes CASSSPGNEQFF.

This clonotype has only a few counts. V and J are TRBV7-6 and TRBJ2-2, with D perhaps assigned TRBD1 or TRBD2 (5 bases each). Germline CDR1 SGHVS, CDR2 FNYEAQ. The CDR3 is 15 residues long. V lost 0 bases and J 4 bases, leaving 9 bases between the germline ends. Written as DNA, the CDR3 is TGTGCCAGCAGCTTAGCGGGGGACGTCACCGGGGAGCTGTTTTTT. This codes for CASSLAGDVTGELFF.

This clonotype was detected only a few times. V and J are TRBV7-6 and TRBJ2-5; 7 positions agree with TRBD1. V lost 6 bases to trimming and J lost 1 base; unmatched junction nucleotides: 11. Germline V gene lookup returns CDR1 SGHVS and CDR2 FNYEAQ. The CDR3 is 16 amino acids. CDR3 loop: CASRSRTGKTQETQYF. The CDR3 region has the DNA TGTGCCAGCAGGTCTAGGACAGGAAAGACCCAAGAGACCCAGTACTTC.

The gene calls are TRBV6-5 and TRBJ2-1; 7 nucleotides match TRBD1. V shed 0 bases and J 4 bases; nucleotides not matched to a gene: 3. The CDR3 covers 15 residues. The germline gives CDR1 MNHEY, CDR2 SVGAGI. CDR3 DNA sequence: TGTGCCAGCAGTTACTCTGGGACAGAGTACAATGAGCAGTTCTTC. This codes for CASSYSGTEYNEQFF.

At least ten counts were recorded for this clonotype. CDR3 in DNA: TGTGCCATCCTTAGGCAACAGGGGGCCACAGATACGCAGTATTTT. It specifies CAILRQQGATDTQYF. The chain uses TRBV28 and TRBJ2-3; TRBD1 aligns across 9 bases. The trim removed 10 bases at V and 2 bases at J, leaving 10 bases unmatched. The CDR3 covers 15 residues. The germline gives CDR1 MDHEN, CDR2 SYDVKM.

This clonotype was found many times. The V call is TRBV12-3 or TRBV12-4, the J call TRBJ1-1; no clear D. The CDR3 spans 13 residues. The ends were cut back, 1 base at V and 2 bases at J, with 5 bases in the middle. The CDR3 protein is CASSLGPNTEAFF. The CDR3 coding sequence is TGTGCCAGCAGTTTAGGCCCCAACACTGAAGCTTTCTTT.

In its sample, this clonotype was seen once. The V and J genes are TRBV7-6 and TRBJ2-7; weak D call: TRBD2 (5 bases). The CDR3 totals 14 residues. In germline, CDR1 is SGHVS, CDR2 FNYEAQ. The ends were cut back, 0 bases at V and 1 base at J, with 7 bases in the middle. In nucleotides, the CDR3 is TGTGCCAGCAGCTTAGCTTCGGGGTCCTACGAGCAGTACGTC. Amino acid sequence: CASSLASGSYEQYV.

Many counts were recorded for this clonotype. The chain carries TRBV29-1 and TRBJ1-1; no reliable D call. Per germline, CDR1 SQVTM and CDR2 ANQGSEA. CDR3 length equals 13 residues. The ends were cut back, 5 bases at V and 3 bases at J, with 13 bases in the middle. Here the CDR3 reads CSVSMTKDTEAFF. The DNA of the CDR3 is TGCAGCGTTTCCATGACAAAGGACACTGAAGCTTTCTTT.

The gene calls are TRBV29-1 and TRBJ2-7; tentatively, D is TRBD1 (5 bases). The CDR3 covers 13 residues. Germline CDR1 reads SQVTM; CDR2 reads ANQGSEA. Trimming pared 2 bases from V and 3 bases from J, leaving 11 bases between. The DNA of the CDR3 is TGCAGCGTTGAAACAGGATCTGGCTACGAGCAGTACTTC. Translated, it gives CSVETGSGYEQYF.

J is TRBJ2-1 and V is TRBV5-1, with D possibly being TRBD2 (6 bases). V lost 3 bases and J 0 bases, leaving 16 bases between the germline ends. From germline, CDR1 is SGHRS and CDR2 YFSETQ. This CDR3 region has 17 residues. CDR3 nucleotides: TGCGCCAGCAGCTCCTTTGGGACTTCGAGCTCCTACAATGAGCAGTTCTTC. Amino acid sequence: CASSSFGTSSSYNEQFF.